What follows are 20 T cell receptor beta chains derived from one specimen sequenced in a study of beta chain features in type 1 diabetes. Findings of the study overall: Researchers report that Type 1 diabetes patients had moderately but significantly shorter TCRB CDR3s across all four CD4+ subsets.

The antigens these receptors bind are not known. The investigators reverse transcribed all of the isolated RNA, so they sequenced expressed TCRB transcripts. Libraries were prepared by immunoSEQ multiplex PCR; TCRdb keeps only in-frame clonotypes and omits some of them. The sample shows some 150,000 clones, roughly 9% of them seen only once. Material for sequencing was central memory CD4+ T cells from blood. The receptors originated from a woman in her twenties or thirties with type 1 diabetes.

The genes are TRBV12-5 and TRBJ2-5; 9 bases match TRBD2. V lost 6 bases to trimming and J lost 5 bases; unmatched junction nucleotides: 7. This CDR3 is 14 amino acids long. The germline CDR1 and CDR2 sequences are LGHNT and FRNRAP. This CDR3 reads CASGGGLAVETQYF. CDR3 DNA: TGTGCTAGTGGGGGGGGACTAGCCGTTGAGACCCAGTACTTC.

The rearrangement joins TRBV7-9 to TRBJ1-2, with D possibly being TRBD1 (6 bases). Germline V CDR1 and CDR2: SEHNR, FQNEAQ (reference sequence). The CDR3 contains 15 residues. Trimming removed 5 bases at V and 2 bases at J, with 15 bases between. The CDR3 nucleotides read TGTGCCAGCAGCCTCGCGGACAGCTTAAACTATGGCTACACCTTC. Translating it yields CASSLADSLNYGYTF. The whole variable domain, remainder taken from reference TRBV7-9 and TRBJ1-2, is DTGVSQNPRHKITKRGQNVTFRCDPISEHNRLYWYRQTLGQGPEFLTYFQNEAQLEKSRLLSDRFSAERPKGSFSTLEIQRTEQGDSAMYLCASSLADSLNYGYTFGSGTRLTVV.

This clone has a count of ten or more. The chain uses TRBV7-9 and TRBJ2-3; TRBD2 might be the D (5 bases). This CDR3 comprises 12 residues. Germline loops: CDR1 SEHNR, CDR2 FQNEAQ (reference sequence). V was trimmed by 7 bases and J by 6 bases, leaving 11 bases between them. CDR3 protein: CASNRAVDTQYF. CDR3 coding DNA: TGTGCCAGCAACCGAGCGGTCGATACGCAGTATTTT.

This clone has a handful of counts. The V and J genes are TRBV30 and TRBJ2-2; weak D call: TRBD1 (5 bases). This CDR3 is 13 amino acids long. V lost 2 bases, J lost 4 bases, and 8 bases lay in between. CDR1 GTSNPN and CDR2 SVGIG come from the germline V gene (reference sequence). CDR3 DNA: TGTGCCTGGAGTAACCAGGGCACCGGGGAGCTGTTTTTT. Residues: CAWSNQGTGELFF. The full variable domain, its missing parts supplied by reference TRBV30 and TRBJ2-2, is SQTIHQWPATLVQPVGSPLSLECTVEGTSNPNLYWYRQAAGRGLQLLFYSVGIGQISSEVPQNLSASRPQDRQFILSSKKLLLSDSGFYLCAWSNQGTGELFFGEGSRLTVL.

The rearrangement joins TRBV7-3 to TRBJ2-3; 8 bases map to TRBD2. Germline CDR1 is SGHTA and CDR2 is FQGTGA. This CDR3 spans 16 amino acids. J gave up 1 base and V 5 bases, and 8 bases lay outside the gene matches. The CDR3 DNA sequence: TGTGCCAGCAGCCTAATAGCGGGAATGGGCACAGATACGCAGTATTTT. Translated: CASSLIAGMGTDTQYF.

The CDR3, as DNA: TGTGCCAGCAGCTTACAAGGACTCGAGCAGTACTTC. It yields the protein CASSLQGLEQYF. The chain recombines TRBV7-9 with TRBJ2-7, with D possibly being TRBD2 (5 bases). The CDR3 consists of 12 residues. The germline CDR1 and CDR2 sequences are SEHNR and FQNEAQ (reference sequence). Trimming took off 2 bases at V and 6 bases at J, with 8 bases between the two ends.

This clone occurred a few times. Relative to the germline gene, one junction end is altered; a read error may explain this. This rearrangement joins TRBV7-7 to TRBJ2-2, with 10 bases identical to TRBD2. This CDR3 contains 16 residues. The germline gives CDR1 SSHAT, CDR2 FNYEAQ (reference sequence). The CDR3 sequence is CASSPWTSGNTGELFF. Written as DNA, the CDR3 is TGTGCTAGCAGCCCATGGACTAGCGGTAACACCGGGGAGCTGTTTTTT.

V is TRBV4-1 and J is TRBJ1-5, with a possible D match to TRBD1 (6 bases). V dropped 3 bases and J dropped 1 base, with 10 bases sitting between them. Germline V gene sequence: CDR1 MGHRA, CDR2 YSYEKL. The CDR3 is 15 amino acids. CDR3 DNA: TGCGCCAGCAGCCAGCGGACAGAGAGCAATCAGCCCCAGCATTTT. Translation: CASSQRTESNQPQHF.

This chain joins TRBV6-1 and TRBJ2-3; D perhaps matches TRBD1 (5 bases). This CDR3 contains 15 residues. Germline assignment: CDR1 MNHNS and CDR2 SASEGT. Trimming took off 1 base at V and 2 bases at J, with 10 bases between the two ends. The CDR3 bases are TGTGCCAGCAGTGAAGTTGGGGCCCACACAGATACGCAGTATTTT. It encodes CASSEVGAHTDTQYF.

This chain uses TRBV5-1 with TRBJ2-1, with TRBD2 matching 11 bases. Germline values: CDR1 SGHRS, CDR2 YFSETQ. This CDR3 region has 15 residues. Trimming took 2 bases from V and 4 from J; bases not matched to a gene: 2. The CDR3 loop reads CASSFGTSGYNEQFF. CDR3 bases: TGCGCCAGCAGCTTCGGGACTAGCGGATACAATGAGCAGTTCTTC.

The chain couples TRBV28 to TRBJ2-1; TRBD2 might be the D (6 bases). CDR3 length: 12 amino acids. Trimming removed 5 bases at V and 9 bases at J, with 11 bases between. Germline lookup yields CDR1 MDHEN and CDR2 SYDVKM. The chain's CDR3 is CASSPGRGEQFF. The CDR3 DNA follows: TGTGCCAGCAGTCCCGGGAGAGGTGAGCAGTTCTTC.

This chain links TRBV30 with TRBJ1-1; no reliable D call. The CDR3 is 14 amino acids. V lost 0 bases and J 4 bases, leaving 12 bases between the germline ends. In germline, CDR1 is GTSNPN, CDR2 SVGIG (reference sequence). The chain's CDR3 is CAWSVTVVSTEAFF. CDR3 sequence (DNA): TGTGCCTGGAGTGTAACGGTGGTGAGCACTGAAGCTTTCTTT.

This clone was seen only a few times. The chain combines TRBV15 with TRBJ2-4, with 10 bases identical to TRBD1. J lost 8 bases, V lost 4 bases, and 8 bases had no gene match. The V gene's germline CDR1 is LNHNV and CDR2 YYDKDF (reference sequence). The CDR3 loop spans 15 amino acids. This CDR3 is CATSNRQGANDIQYF. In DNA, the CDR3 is TGTGCCACCAGCAACCGACAGGGGGCGAATGACATTCAGTACTTC. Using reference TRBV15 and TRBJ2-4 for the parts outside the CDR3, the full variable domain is DAMVIQNPRYQVTQFGKPVTLSCSQTLNHNVMYWYQQKSSQAPKLLFHYYDKDFNNEADTPDNFQSRRPNTSFCFLDIRSPGLGDTAMYLCATSNRQGANDIQYFGAGTRLSVL.

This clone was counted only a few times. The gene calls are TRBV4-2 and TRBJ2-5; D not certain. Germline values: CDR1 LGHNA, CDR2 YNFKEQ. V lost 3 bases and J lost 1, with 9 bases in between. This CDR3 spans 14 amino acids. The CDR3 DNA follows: TGTGCCAGCAGCCAGTCGACTGTCCAAGAGACCCAGTACTTC. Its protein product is CASSQSTVQETQYF.

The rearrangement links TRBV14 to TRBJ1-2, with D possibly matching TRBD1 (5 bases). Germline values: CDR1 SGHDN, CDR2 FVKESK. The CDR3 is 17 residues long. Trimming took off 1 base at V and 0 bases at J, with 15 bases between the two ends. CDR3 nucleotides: TGTGCCAGCAGCCAAGTTGGGCAGGGTAGAGCTAACTATGGCTACACCTTC. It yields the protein CASSQVGQGRANYGYTF.

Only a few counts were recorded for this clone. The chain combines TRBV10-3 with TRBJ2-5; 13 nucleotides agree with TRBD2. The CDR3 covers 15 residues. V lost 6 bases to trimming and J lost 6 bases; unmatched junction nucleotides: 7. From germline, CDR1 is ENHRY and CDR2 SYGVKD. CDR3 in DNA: TGTGCCATCAGGGGGACTAGCGGGAAAGCTAAGACCCAGTACTTC. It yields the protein CAIRGTSGKAKTQYF.

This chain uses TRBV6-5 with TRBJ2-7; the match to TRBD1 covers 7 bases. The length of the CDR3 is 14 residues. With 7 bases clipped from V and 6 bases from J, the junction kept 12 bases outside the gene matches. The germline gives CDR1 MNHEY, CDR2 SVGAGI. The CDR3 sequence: CASTWTGGISEQYF. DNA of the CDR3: TGTGCCAGCACCTGGACAGGAGGAATTTCCGAGCAGTACTTC.

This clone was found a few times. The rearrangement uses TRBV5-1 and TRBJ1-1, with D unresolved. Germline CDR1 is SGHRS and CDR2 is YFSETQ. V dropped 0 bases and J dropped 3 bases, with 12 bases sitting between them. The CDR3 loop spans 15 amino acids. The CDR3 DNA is TGCGCCAGCAGCTTGGAGAGAACCGGAGACACTGAAGCTTTCTTT. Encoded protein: CASSLERTGDTEAFF. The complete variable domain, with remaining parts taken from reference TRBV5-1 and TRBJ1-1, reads KAGVTQTPRYLIKTRGQQVTLSCSPISGHRSVSWYQQTPGQGLQFLFEYFSETQRNKGNFPGRFSGRQFSNSRSEMNVSTLELGDSALYLCASSLERTGDTEAFFGQGTRLTVV.

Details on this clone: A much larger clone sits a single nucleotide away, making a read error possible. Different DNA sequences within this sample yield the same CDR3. In DNA form, the CDR3 reads TGCGCCAGTAGCATCGACCCAGGCGCGGCTTTCTTT. Its translation: CASSIDPGAAFF. The chain joins TRBV19 to TRBJ1-1; no clear D gene. CDR1 is LNHDA, CDR2 SQIVND, per germline (reference sequence). The CDR3 runs 12 residues.

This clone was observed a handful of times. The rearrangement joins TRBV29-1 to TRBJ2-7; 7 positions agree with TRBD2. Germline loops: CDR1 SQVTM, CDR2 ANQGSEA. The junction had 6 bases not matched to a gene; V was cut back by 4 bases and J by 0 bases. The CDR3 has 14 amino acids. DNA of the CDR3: TGCAGCGTTGCCGCCGGGACTAACTCCTACGAGCAGTACTTC. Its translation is CSVAAGTNSYEQYF.